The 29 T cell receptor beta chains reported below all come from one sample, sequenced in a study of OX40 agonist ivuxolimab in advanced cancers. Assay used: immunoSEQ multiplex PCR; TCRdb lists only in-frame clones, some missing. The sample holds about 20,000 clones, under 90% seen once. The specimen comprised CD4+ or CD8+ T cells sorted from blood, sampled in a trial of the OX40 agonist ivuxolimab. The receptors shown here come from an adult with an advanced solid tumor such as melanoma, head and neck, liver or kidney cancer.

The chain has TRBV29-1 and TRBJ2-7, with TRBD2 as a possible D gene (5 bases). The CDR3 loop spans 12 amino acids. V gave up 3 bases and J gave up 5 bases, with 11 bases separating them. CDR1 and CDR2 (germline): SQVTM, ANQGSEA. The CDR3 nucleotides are TGCAGCGTTGAGAGAGGGATGAACGAGCAGTACTTC. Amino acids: CSVERGMNEQYF.

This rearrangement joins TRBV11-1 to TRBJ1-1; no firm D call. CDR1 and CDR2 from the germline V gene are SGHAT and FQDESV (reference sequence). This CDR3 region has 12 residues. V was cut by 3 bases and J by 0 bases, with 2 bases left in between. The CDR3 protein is CASSFMNTEAFF. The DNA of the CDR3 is TGTGCCAGCAGCTTTATGAACACTGAAGCTTTCTTT.

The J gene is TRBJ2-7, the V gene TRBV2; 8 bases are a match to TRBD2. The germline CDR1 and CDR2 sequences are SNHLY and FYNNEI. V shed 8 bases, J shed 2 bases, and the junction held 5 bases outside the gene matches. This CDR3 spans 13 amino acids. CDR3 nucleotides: TGTGCCAGCCATAGCGGGGCAACCTACGAGCAGTACTTC. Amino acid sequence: CASHSGATYEQYF. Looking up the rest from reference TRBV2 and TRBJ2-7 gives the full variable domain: EPEVTQTPSHQVTQMGQEVILRCVPISNHLYFYWYRQILGQKVEFLVSFYNNEISEKSEIFDDQFSVERPDGSNFTLKIRSTKLEDSAMYFCASHSGATYEQYFGPGTRLTVT.

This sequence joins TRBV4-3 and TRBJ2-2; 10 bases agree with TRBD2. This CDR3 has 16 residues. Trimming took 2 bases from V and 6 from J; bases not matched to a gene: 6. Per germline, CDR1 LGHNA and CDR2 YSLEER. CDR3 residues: CASSQWLAGASGELFF. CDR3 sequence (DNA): TGCGCCAGCAGCCAATGGCTAGCGGGAGCATCCGGGGAGCTGTTTTTT.

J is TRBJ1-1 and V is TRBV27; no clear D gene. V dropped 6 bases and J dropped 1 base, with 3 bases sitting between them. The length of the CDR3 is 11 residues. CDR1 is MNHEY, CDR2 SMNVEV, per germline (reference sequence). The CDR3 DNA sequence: TGTGCCAGCAGCTCGAACACTGAAGCTTTCTTT. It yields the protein CASSSNTEAFF.

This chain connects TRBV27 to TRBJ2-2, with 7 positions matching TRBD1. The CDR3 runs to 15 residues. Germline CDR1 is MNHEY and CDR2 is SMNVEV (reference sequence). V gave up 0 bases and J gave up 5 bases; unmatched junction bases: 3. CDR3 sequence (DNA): TGTGCCAGCAGTTTATCCCCGACAGGGACCGGGGAGCTGTTTTTT. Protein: CASSLSPTGTGELFF.

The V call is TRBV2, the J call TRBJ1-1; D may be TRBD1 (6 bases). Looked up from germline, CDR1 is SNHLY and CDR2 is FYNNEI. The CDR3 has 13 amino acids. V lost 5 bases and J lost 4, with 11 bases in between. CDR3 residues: CASSPGAITEAFF. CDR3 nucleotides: TGTGCCAGCAGTCCGGGGGCGATCACTGAAGCTTTCTTT. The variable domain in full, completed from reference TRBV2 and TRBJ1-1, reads EPEVTQTPSHQVTQMGQEVILRCVPISNHLYFYWYRQILGQKVEFLVSFYNNEISEKSEIFDDQFSVERPDGSNFTLKIRSTKLEDSAMYFCASSPGAITEAFFGQGTRLTVV.

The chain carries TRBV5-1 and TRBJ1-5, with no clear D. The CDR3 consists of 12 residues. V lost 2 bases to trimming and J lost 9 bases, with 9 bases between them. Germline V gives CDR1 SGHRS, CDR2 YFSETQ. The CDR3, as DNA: TGCGCCAGCAGCTTAGGCGAAGGGCCCCAGCATTTT. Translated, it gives CASSLGEGPQHF. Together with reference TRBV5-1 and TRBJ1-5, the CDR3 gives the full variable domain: KAGVTQTPRYLIKTRGQQVTLSCSPISGHRSVSWYQQTPGQGLQFLFEYFSETQRNKGNFPGRFSGRQFSNSRSEMNVSTLELGDSALYLCASSLGEGPQHFGDGTRLSIL.

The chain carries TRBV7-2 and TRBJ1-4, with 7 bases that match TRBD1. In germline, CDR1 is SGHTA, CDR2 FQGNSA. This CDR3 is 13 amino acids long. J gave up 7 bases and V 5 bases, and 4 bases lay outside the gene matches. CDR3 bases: TGTGCCAGCAGCCCCCGACAGGGTGAAAAACTGTTTTTT. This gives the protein CASSPRQGEKLFF.

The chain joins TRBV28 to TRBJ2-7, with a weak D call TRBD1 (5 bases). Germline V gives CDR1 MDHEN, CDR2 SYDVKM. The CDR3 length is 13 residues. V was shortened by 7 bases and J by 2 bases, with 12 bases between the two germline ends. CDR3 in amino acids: CASTQGHPYEQYF. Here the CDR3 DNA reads TGTGCCAGCACTCAGGGTCACCCCTACGAGCAGTACTTC.

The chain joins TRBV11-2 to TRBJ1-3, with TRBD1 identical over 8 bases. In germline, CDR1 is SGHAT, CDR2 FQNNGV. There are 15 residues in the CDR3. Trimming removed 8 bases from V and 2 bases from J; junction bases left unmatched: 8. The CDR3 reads CASRFSGQAGNTIYF. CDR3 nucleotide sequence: TGTGCCAGCCGTTTTTCGGGACAGGCTGGAAACACCATATATTTT.

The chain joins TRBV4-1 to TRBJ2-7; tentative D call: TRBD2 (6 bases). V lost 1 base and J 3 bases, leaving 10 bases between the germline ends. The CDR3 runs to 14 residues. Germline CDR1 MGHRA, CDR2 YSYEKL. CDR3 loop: CASSQGLGNYEQYF. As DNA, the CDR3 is TGCGCCAGCAGCCAAGGACTAGGAAACTACGAGCAGTACTTC.

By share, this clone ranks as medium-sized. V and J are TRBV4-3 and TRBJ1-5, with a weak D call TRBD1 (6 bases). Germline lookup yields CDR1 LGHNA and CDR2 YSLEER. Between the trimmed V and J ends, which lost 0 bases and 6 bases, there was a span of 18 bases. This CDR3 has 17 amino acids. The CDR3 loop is CASSQERGRGVIQPQHF. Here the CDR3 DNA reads TGCGCCAGCAGCCAAGAACGGGGCAGGGGTGTTATTCAGCCCCAGCATTTT.

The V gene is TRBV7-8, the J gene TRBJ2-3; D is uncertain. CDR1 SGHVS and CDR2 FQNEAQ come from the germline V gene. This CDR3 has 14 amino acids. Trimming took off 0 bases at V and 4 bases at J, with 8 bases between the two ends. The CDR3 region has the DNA TGTGCCAGCAGCTTAGCCGGCTTACCAGATACGCAGTATTTT. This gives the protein CASSLAGLPDTQYF.

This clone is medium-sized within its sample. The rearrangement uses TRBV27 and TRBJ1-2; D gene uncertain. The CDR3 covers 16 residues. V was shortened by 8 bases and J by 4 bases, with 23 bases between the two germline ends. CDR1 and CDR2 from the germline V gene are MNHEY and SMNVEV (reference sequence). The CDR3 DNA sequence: TGTGCCAGCCGTCAGACCGGGTCCCACAATTTCTATGGCTACACCTTC. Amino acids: CASRQTGSHNFYGYTF.

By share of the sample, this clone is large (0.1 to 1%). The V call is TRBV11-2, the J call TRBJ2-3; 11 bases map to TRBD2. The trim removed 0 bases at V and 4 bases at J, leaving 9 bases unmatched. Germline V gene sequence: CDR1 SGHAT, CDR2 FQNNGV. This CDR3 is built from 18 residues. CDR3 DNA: TGTGCCAGCAGCTTAGATGGTCTAGCGGGGGGCCGCGCAGATACGCAGTATTTT. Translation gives CASSLDGLAGGRADTQYF.

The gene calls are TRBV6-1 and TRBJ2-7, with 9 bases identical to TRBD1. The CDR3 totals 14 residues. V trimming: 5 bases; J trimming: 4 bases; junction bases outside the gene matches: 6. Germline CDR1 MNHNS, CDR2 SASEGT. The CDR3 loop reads CASSPGTGFYEQYF. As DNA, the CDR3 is TGTGCCAGCAGTCCCGGGACAGGGTTTTACGAGCAGTACTTC.

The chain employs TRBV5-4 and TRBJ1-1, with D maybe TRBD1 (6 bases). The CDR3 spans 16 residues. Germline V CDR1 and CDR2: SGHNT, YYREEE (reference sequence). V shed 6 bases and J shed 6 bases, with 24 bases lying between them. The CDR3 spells CASTVNSQGMVAEAFF. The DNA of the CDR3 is TGTGCCAGCACCGTGAACTCCCAGGGGATGGTCGCTGAAGCTTTCTTT.

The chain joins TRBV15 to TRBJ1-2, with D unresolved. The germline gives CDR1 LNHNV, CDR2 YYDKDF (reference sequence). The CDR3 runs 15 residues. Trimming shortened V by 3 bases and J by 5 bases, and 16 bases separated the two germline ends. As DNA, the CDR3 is TGTGCCACCAGCAGGGCCGTTTCTCCCGGATATGGCTACACCTTC. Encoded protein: CATSRAVSPGYGYTF. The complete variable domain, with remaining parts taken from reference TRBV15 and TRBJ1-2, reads DAMVIQNPRYQVTQFGKPVTLSCSQTLNHNVMYWYQQKSSQAPKLLFHYYDKDFNNEADTPDNFQSRRPNTSFCFLDIRSPGLGDTAMYLCATSRAVSPGYGYTFGSGTRLTVV.

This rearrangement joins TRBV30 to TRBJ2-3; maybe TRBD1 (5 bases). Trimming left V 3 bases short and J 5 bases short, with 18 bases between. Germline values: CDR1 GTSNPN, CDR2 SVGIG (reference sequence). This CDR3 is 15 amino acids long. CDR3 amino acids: CAWRLRRRRGDTQYF. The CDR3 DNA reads TGTGCCTGGAGGCTCCGGCGACGTAGGGGAGATACGCAGTATTTT.

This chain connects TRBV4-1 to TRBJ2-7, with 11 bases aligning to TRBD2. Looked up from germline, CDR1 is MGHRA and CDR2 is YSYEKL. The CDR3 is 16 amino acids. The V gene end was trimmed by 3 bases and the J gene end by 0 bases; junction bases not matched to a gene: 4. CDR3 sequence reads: CASSHTSGGNSYEQYF. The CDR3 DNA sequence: TGCGCCAGCAGCCATACTAGCGGGGGTAACTCCTACGAGCAGTACTTC.

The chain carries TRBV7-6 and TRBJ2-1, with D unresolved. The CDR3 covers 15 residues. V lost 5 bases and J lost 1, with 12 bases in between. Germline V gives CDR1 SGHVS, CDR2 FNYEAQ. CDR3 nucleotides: TGTGCCAGCAGCGTACTGCTCGAATCCTACAATGAGCAGTTCTTC. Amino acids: CASSVLLESYNEQFF. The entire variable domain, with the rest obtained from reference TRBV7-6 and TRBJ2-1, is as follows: GAGVSQSPRYKVTKRGQDVALRCDPISGHVSLYWYRQALGQGPEFLTYFNYEAQQDKSGLPNDRFSAERPEGSISTLTIQRTEQRDSAMYRCASSVLLESYNEQFFGPGTRLTVL.

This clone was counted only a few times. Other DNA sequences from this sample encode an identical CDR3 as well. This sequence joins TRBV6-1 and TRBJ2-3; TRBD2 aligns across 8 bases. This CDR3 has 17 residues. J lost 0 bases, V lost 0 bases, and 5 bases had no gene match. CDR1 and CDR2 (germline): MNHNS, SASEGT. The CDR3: CASSEALAGRSTDTQYF. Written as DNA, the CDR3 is TGTGCCAGCAGTGAAGCTTTAGCGGGGAGAAGCACAGATACGCAGTATTTT.

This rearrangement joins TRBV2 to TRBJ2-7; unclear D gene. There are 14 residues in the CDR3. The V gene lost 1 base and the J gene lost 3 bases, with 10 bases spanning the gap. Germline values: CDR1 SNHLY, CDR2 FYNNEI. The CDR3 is CASSEGLDLYEQYF. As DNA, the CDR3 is TGTGCCAGCAGTGAAGGGTTAGATCTCTACGAGCAGTACTTC. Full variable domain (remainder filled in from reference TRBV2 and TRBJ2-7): EPEVTQTPSHQVTQMGQEVILRCVPISNHLYFYWYRQILGQKVEFLVSFYNNEISEKSEIFDDQFSVERPDGSNFTLKIRSTKLEDSAMYFCASSEGLDLYEQYFGPGTRLTVT.

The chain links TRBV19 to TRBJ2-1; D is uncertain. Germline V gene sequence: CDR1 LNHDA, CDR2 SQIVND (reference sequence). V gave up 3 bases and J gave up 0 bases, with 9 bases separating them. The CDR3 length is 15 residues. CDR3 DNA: TGTGCCAGTAGTATCACGGAGAGCTCCTACAATGAGCAGTTCTTC. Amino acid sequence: CASSITESSYNEQFF.

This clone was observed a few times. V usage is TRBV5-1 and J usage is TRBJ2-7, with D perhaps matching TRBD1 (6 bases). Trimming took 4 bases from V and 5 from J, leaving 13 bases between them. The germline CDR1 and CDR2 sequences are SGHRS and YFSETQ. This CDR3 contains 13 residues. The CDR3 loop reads CASSQKQGNEQYF. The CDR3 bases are TGCGCCAGCAGCCAAAAACAGGGTAACGAGCAGTACTTC.

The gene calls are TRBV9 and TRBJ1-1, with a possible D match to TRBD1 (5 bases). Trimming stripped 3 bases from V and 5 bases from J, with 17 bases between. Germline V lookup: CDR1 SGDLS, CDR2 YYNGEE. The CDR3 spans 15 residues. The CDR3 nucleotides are TGTGCCAGCAGCGGGGGACTCTTAGGAAATACTGAAGCTTTCTTT. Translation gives CASSGGLLGNTEAFF.

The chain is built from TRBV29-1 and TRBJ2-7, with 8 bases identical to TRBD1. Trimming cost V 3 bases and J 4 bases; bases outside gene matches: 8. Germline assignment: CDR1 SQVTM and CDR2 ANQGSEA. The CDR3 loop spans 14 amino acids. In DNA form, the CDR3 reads TGCAGCGTTGAGGACAGGGAATCGGTTTACGAGCAGTACTTC. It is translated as CSVEDRESVYEQYF.

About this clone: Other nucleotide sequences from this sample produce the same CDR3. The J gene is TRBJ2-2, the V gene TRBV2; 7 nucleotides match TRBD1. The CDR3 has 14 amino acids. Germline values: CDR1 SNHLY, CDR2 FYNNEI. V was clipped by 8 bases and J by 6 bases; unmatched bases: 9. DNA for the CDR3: TGTGCCAGCGTCCCCGAGGGGGCCTCCGGGGAGCTGTTTTTT. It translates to CASVPEGASGELFF. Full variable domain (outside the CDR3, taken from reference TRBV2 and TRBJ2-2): EPEVTQTPSHQVTQMGQEVILRCVPISNHLYFYWYRQILGQKVEFLVSFYNNEISEKSEIFDDQFSVERPDGSNFTLKIRSTKLEDSAMYFCASVPEGASGELFFGEGSRLTVL.